This T cell receptor beta chain was captured in a study of T cell responses to AZD1222 COVID-19 vaccine. Study-level points and caveats: Spike-specific TCRs gained breadth and depth after people received two AZD1222 doses. Only a handful of individuals given AZD1222 were seropositive at baseline. Mostly white British, mostly female donors; authors suggested clonal diversity may be underestimated. Without day 14 samples, only post-peak T cell repertoires were studied.

The CDR3 is made up of 13 amino acids. CDR1 SGHNT and CDR2 YYREEE come from the germline V gene (reference sequence). V lost 2 bases to trimming and J lost 7 bases, with 12 bases between them. To note about this clone: The antigen remains unidentified.

Profiled with immunoSEQ multiplex PCR; TCRdb holds only in-frame clones, not every one. The table records roughly 140,000 clones, roughly nine tenths of them present only once. The rearrangement links TRBV5-4 to TRBJ2-5; no firm D call. The sample consisted of peripheral blood, taken after recovery from COVID-19. This receptor was taken from an adult who had recovered from COVID-19. The CDR3 nucleotides read TGTGCCAGCAGCTTCTATGGGTTGGGGACCCAGTACTTC. This sequence encodes CASSFYGLGTQYF. The complete variable domain, with remaining parts taken from reference TRBV5-4 and TRBJ2-5, reads ETGVTQSPTHLIKTRGQQVTLRCSSQSGHNTVSWYQQALGQGPQFIFQYYREEENGRGNFPPRFSGLQFPNYSSELNVNALELDDSALYLCASSFYGLGTQYFGPGTRLLVL.